This T cell receptor beta chain was sequenced during a study of T cell repertoires in cytomegalovirus infection. Study context: Matching HLA type and CMV infection were both indicated by public TCR beta signatures. Study results and limitations: Ex vivo, HLA-C-restricted CMV-specific TCR beta clonotypes prevailed over the rest of the response.

Deletions cut 5 bases from V and 6 bases from J, with 11 bases between. The CDR3 has 13 amino acids. Germline CDR1 and CDR2: LGHDT and YNNKEL (reference sequence). MiXCR, applied by TCRdb to the reads, yields one record per CDR3 protein. The repertoire consists of roughly 230,000 distinct CDR3 sequences, with 9% to 15% occurring once and the leading ten covering roughly 1.7%. For this clonotype: Its specificity is unknown.

The chain has TRBV3-1 and TRBJ2-1; possible D gene TRBD2, 5 bases. The clonotype was recovered from a human donor in good health (CMV status not recorded). Some clones in this sample may be carry-over from other donors' samples. The sample was PBMCs. The CDR3 bases are TGTGCCAGCAGCTCGGACTTTGGCAATGAGCAGTTCTTC. Its translation: CASSSDFGNEQFF.